This is a list of T cell receptor beta chains from one sample in a study of T cell repertoires in cytomegalovirus infection. MiXCR, applied by TCRdb to the reads, yields one record per CDR3 protein. The sample has around 740,000 distinct CDR3 sequences; approximately 40% are singletons. The sequenced sample was PBMCs. Source of these receptors: a human donor in good health (CMV status not recorded). Some clones in this sample may be carry-over from other donors' samples. Each CDR3 is given with its conserved first and last residue. Each record gives: D gene, clone size, J gene, V gene, CDR3 protein, CDR3 DNA. A D gene is named only where the DNA matches it firmly. Not all rows give a size; the values are once, few, many and, for expanded clones, a class.

D gene: NA
clone size: NA
J gene: TRBJ1-1
V gene: TRBV28
CDR3 protein: CASSSPQSTGSGAEAFF
CDR3 DNA: TGTGCCAGCAGTTCGCCCCAATCTACAGGGTCGGGCGCTGAAGCTTTCTTT

D gene: NA
clone size: few
J gene: TRBJ1-1
V gene: TRBV6-1
CDR3 protein: CASSNGQVNTEAFF
CDR3 DNA: TGTGCCAGCAGCAACGGACAAGTGAACACTGAAGCTTTCTTT

D gene: NA
clone size: few
J gene: TRBJ2-1
V gene: TRBV6-1
CDR3 protein: CASSPRGGVVYNEQFF
CDR3 DNA: TGTGCCAGCAGTCCTAGGGGTGGCGTAGTTTACAATGAGCAGTTCTTC

D gene: NA
clone size: once
J gene: TRBJ1-2
V gene: TRBV7-9
CDR3 protein: CASSPVGDVGGYTF
CDR3 DNA: TGTGCCAGCAGCCCGGTAGGGGATGTCGGTGGCTACACCTTC

D gene: NA
clone size: NA
J gene: TRBJ1-2
V gene: TRBV5-5
CDR3 protein: CASSPSGNPVLDYGYTF
CDR3 DNA: TGTGCCAGCAGCCCCTCCGGTAATCCGGTACTTGACTATGGCTACACCTTC

D gene: TRBD1
clone size: few
J gene: TRBJ2-5
V gene: TRBV18
CDR3 protein: CASSPTGHQETQYF
CDR3 DNA: TGTGCCAGCTCACCGACAGGGCACCAAGAGACCCAGTACTTC

D gene: TRBD1
clone size: NA
J gene: TRBJ1-2
V gene: TRBV5-4
CDR3 protein: CASRPGTEIYGYTF
CDR3 DNA: TGTGCCAGCAGACCCGGGACAGAGATTTATGGCTACACCTTC

D gene: NA
clone size: NA
J gene: TRBJ2-2
V gene: TRBV9
CDR3 protein: CDSSVDSGANTGELFF
CDR3 DNA: TGTGACAGCAGCGTAGATAGCGGAGCGAACACCGGGGAGCTGTTTTTT

D gene: NA
clone size: NA
J gene: TRBJ1-5
V gene: TRBV19
CDR3 protein: CASNRGQTNQPQHF
CDR3 DNA: TGTGCCAGTAACCGAGGTCAGACCAATCAGCCCCAGCATTTT

D gene: TRBD1
clone size: few
J gene: TRBJ2-2
V gene: TRBV7-8
CDR3 protein: CASSAGQGARDGELFF
CDR3 DNA: TGTGCCAGCAGCGCGGGACAGGGGGCACGGGACGGGGAGCTGTTTTTT

D gene: TRBD1
clone size: few
J gene: TRBJ2-3
V gene: TRBV28
CDR3 protein: CASSSPSGTASTDTQYF
CDR3 DNA: TGTGCCAGCAGTTCGCCTTCCGGGACAGCTAGCACAGATACGCAGTATTTT

D gene: NA
clone size: NA
J gene: TRBJ2-3
V gene: TRBV7-2
CDR3 protein: CASSLASGHSTDTQYF
CDR3 DNA: TGTGCCAGCAGCTTAGCGTCGGGACACAGCACAGATACGCAGTATTTT

D gene: NA
clone size: many
J gene: TRBJ2-7
V gene: TRBV28
CDR3 protein: CATGRGFSYEQYF
CDR3 DNA: TGTGCCACCGGAAGGGGTTTCTCCTACGAGCAGTACTTC

D gene: TRBD1
clone size: NA
J gene: TRBJ2-1
V gene: TRBV7-2
CDR3 protein: CASSSEGGQYNEQFF
CDR3 DNA: TGTGCCAGCAGCTCCGAAGGGGGCCAATACAATGAGCAGTTCTTC

D gene: NA
clone size: NA
J gene: TRBJ1-5
V gene: TRBV4-2
CDR3 protein: CASSQDKGSSNQPQHF
CDR3 DNA: TGTGCCAGCAGCCAAGATAAAGGGAGTAGCAATCAGCCCCAGCATTTT

D gene: NA
clone size: NA
J gene: TRBJ1-4
V gene: TRBV19
CDR3 protein: CASSTSGRSNEKLFF
CDR3 DNA: TGTGCCAGTAGTACCTCGGGACGGAGTAATGAAAAACTGTTTTTT

D gene: TRBD1
clone size: NA
J gene: TRBJ1-1
V gene: TRBV28
CDR3 protein: CASCVLRTGDIITEAFF
CDR3 DNA: TGTGCCAGCTGCGTCCTCCGGACAGGGGATATAATCACTGAAGCTTTCTTT

D gene: NA
clone size: few
J gene: TRBJ1-1
V gene: TRBV6-2/TRBV6-3
CDR3 protein: CASSYGGIGLNTEAFF
CDR3 DNA: TGTGCCAGCAGTTACGGAGGGATCGGATTGAACACTGAAGCTTTCTTT

D gene: NA
clone size: NA
J gene: TRBJ1-2
V gene: TRBV15
CDR3 protein: CATSRDLGHDSSYGYTF
CDR3 DNA: TGTGCCACCAGCAGAGATTTGGGGCATGACAGTTCCTATGGCTACACCTTC

D gene: NA
clone size: NA
J gene: TRBJ2-1
V gene: TRBV5-1
CDR3 protein: CDSSLGVGDYNEQFF
CDR3 DNA: TGCGACAGCAGCTTGGGTGTGGGGGACTACAATGAGCAGTTCTTC